Following are 13 T cell receptor beta chains from one sample sequenced in a study of T cells expressing NK-cell markers. TCRdb processed the 5' RACE reads again and assigns one entry to each CDR3 protein, with no DNA. This sample's table has about 390,000 distinct CDR3 sequences. Sequencing input: blood T cells: a sorted CD56 or NKG2C T cell subset, CD4+ or CD8+ T cells, or bulk PBMC T cells (not recorded which). The source is a woman in her forties or fifties in good health.

The CDR3 region is CASSQEMDSTYEQYF. The V gene is TRBV4-1, the J gene TRBJ2-7; as DNA is missing, the TRBD1 call by TCRdb cannot be tested. The CDR3 length is 15 residues. Germline assignment: CDR1 MGHRA and CDR2 YSYEKL.

The chain couples TRBV6-6 to TRBJ2-1. Germline values: CDR1 MNHNY, CDR2 SVGAGI (reference sequence). The CDR3 spans 11 residues. The CDR3 is CASTHYHEQFF.

The chain combines TRBV5-1 with TRBJ2-7; the D gene TCRdb calls, TRBD2, cannot be checked with no DNA. Germline V gives CDR1 SGHRS, CDR2 YFSETQ. The CDR3 covers 14 residues. CDR3 amino acids: CASSLASGRGEQYF.

The J gene is TRBJ2-1, the V gene TRBV12-3 or TRBV12-4; with no DNA, the TCRdb D assignment of TRBD2 cannot be verified. This CDR3 region has 12 residues. The CDR3 is CASSLLADEQFF.

V is TRBV10-3 and J is TRBJ2-7. CDR1 is ENHRY and CDR2 is SYGVKD in the germline V gene. CDR3 length: 16 amino acids. CDR3 sequence: CAISESPGWSSYEQYF.

J is TRBJ1-1 and V is TRBV7-6; TCRdb outputs TRBD1, but without DNA this stays unchecked. Germline lookup yields CDR1 SGHVS and CDR2 FNYEAQ. This CDR3 spans 16 amino acids. The CDR3 here is CASSLTVGGGDTEAFF.

This chain joins TRBV5-1 and TRBJ1-5. The length of the CDR3 is 15 residues. CDR1 and CDR2 (germline): SGHRS, YFSETQ. The CDR3 sequence is CASSLEGLSNQPQHF.

This chain connects TRBV5-1 to TRBJ2-3; TCRdb's D gene call, TRBD2, goes unchecked for lack of DNA. CDR1 and CDR2 from the germline V gene are SGHRS and YFSETQ. The CDR3 totals 15 residues. The CDR3 region is CASSSGLEMGDTQYF.

The chain links TRBV21-1 to TRBJ2-5; TCRdb's assignment of TRBD1 cannot be checked, as there is no DNA. TRBV21-1 is a listed pseudogene. The CDR3 has 15 amino acids. This CDR3 reads CASSKAFHPGETQYF.

The chain has TRBV18 and TRBJ1-2; without DNA, the TCRdb call of TRBD1 cannot be checked. Germline V gene data show CDR1 as KGHSH and CDR2 as LQKENI. The CDR3 spans 12 residues. CDR3 in amino acids: CASSRVTGGYTF.

V usage is TRBV10-3 and J usage is TRBJ2-1; TCRdb's D call, TRBD1, is unchecked because there is no DNA. From germline, CDR1 is ENHRY and CDR2 SYGVKD. CDR3 length: 15 residues. This CDR3 is CAISGRTGILYEQFF.

The rearrangement joins TRBV29-1 to TRBJ2-2; TCRdb indicates TRBD2, and absent DNA this call remains unverified. Germline loops: CDR1 SQVTM, CDR2 ANQGSEA. The CDR3 is made up of 15 amino acids. The CDR3 loop is CSVFQRDLNTGELFF.

The V and J genes are TRBV2 and TRBJ2-4; the D gene TCRdb calls, TRBD2, cannot be checked with no DNA. The germline V gene has CDR1 SNHLY and CDR2 FYNNEI. This CDR3 comprises 16 residues. The CDR3 spells CASGLSGTIAKNIQYF.